These T cell receptor beta chains were read from a single sample in a study of blood T cell repertoires in COVID-19. Produced via immunoSEQ multiplex PCR; TCRdb's table is partial and in-frame only. The sample lists about 460,000 clones; 75% to 90% were seen once. Input material: PBMCs or T cells enriched from blood (not recorded which). These receptors originate from a woman aged 60-75 years who had recovered from COVID-19. Both conserved end residues are trimmed from each CDR3. Only some rows state a clone size, as once, few, many or a class for expanded clones.

size | J | V | CDR3
. | TRBJ2-3 | TRBV2 | ASSESSGGYDTQY
. | TRBJ1-4 | TRBV5-3 | ARGTGGEKLF
. | TRBJ2-2 | TRBV7-9 | ASSPPPGELF
once | TRBJ1-4 | TRBV12-3/TRBV12-4 | ASNRAEGEKLF
. | TRBJ1-3 | TRBV20-1 | SAIDTTSGNTIY
. | TRBJ1-5 | TRBV24-1 | AIGGPNQPQH
. | TRBJ2-5 | TRBV3-1/TRBV3-2 | ASVIRGGVGTQY
. | TRBJ1-2 | TRBV5-1 | ASRPPQTGNYGYT
. | TRBJ1-4 | TRBV15 | ATSLPRDRGLNEKLF
. | TRBJ1-3 | TRBV5-6 | ASSIEGVSSGNTIY
. | TRBJ1-1 | TRBV6-5 | ASSHKGTVNTEAF
. | TRBJ1-1 | TRBV5-1 | ASSPGQGNTEAF
. | TRBJ1-5 | TRBV7-9 | ASSQTGIVQPQH
. | TRBJ1-2 | TRBV5-6 | ASRPGQGYYGYT
. | TRBJ1-6 | TRBV2 | ASSEEGAGNSPLH
. | TRBJ2-2 | TRBV5-1 | ASSPQGTGELF
once | TRBJ1-2 | TRBV3-1/TRBV3-2 | ASSSGTGQGSTGHGYT
few | TRBJ1-5 | TRBV19 | ASTRGGQNYQPQH
. | TRBJ2-3 | TRBV9 | ASSVVGGPDTQY
once | TRBJ1-6 | TRBV19 | ASSRSTGWSYNSPLH
few | TRBJ2-1 | TRBV7-9 | ASSSGLAGRSYNEQF
. | TRBJ1-1 | TRBV2 | ASSDFGQGATEAF